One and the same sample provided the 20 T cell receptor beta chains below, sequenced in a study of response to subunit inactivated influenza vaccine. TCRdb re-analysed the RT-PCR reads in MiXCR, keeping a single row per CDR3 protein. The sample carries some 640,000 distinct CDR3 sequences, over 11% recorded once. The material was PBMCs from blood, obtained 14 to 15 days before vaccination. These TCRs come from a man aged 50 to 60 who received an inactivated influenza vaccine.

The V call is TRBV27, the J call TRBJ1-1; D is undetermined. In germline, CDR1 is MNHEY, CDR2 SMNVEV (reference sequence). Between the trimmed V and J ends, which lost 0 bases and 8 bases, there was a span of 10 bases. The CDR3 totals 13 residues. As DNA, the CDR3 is TGTGCCAGCAGTTTATCTTGGTTGGCGGAAGCTTTCTTT. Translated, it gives CASSLSWLAEAFF.

DNA for the CDR3: TGCAGTGCTGCTGACATAGGGGAGACCCAGTACTTC. Amino acid sequence: CSAADIGETQYF. This rearrangement joins TRBV20-1 to TRBJ2-5; the D is unclear. V shed 5 bases and J shed 5 bases, with 12 bases lying between them. CDR3 length: 12 residues. Germline CDR1 reads DFQATT; CDR2 reads SNEGSKA (reference sequence).

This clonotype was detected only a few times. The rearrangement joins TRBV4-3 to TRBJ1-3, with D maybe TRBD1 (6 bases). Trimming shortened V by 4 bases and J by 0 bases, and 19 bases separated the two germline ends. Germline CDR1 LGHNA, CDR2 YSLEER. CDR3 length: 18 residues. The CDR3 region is CASSPVGGASLSGNTIYF. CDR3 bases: TGCGCCAGCAGCCCAGTTGGGGGGGCATCTCTCTCTGGAAACACCATATATTTT.

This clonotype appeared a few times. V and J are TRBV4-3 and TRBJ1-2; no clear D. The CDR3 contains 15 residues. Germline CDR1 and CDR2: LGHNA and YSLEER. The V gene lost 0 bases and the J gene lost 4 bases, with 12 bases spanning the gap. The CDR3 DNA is TGCGCCAGCAGCCAAGAGATATCTGTGGTCTATGGCTACACCTTC. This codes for CASSQEISVVYGYTF.

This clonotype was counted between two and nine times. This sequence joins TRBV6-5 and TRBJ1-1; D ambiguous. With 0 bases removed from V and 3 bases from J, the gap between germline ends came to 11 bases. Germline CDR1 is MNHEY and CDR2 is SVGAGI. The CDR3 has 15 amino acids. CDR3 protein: CASSYSARRDTEAFF. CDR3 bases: TGTGCCAGCAGTTACTCCGCACGACGAGACACTGAAGCTTTCTTT.

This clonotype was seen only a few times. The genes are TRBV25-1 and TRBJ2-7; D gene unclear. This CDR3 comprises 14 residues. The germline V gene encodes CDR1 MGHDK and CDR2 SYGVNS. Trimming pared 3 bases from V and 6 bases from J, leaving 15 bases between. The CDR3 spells CASSEVAVRSEQYF. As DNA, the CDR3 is TGTGCCAGCAGTGAGGTGGCAGTGCGGTCCGAGCAGTACTTC.

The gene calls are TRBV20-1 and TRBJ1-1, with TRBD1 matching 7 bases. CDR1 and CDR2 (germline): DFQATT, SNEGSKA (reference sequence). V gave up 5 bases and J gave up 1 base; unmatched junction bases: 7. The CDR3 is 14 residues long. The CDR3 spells CSAREGGPNTEAFF. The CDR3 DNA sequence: TGCAGTGCTCGGGAAGGGGGCCCGAACACTGAAGCTTTCTTT.

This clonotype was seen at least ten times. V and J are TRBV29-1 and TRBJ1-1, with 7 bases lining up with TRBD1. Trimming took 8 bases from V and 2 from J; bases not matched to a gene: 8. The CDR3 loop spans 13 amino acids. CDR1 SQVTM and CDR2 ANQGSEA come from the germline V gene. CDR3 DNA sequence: TGCAGCTTAAAACAGGGGCCCAACACTGAAGCTTTCTTT. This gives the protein CSLKQGPNTEAFF.

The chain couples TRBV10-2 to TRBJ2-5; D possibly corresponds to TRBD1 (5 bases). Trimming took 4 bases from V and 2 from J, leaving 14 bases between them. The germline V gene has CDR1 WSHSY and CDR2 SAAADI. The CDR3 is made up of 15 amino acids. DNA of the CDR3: TGCGCCAGCAGTGGCGGCAGGGTAATTCAAGAGACCCAGTACTTC. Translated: CASSGGRVIQETQYF.

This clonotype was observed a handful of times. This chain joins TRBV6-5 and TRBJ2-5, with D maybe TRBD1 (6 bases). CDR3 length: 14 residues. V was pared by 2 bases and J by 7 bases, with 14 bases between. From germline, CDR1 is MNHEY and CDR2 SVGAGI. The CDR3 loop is CASSYPDSLRTQYF. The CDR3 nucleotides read TGTGCCAGCAGTTACCCGGACAGCCTGAGGACCCAGTACTTC.

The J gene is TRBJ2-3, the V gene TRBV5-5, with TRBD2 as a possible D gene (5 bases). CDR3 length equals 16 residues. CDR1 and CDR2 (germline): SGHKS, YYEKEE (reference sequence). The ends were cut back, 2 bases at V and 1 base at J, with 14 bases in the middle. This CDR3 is CASSFRISGGTDTQYF. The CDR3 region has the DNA TGTGCCAGCAGCTTCAGGATAAGCGGAGGCACAGATACGCAGTATTTT.

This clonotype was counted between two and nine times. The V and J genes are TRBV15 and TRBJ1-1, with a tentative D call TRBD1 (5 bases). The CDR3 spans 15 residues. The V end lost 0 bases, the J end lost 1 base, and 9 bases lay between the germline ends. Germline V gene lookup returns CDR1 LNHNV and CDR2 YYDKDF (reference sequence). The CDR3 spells CATSRDRGENTEAFF. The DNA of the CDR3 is TGTGCCACCAGCAGAGATAGGGGCGAGAACACTGAAGCTTTCTTT.

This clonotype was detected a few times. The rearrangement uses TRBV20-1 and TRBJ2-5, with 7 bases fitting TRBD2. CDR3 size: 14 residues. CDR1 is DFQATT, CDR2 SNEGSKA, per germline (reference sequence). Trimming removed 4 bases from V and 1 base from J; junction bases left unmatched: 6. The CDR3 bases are TGCAGTGCTACTTCGACGGGGGGCCAAGAGACCCAGTACTTC. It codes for CSATSTGGQETQYF.

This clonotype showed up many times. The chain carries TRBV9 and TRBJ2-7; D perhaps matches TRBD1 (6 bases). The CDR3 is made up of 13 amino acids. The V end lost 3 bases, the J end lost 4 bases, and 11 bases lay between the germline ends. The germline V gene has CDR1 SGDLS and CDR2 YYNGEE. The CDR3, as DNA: TGTGCCAGCAGCGGGCAGGGGAGTTACGAGCAGTACTTC. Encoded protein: CASSGQGSYEQYF.

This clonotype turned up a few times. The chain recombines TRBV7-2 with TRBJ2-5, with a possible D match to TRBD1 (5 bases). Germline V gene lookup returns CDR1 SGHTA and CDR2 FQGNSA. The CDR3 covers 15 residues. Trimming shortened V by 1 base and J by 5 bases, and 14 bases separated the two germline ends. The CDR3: CASSLGYGRAETQYF. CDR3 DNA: TGTGCCAGCAGCTTAGGTTACGGCAGGGCGGAGACCCAGTACTTC.

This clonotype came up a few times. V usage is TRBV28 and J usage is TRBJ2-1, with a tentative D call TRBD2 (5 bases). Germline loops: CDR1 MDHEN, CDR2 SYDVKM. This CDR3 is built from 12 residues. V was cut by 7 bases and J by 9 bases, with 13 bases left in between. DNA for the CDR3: TGTGCCAGCATAAATTTCGGACTTGAGCAGTTCTTC. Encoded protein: CASINFGLEQFF.

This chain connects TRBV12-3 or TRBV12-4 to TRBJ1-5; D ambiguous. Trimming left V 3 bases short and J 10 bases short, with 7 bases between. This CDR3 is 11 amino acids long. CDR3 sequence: CASSFIGPQHF. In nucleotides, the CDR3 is TGTGCCAGCAGTTTCATAGGACCCCAGCATTTT.

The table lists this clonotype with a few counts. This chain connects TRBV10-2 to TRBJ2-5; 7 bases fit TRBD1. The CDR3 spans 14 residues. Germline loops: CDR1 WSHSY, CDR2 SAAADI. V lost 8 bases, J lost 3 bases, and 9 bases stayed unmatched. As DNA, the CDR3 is TGCGCCAGCCGAAGGGGGCAGGGAGAAGAGACCCAGTACTTC. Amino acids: CASRRGQGEETQYF.

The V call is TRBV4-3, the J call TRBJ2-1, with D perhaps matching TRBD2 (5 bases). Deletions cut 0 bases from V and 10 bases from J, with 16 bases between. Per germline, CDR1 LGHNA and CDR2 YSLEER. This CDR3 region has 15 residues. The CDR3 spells CASSQDFPSPREQFF. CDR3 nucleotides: TGCGCCAGCAGCCAAGATTTCCCTAGCCCCAGGGAGCAGTTCTTC.

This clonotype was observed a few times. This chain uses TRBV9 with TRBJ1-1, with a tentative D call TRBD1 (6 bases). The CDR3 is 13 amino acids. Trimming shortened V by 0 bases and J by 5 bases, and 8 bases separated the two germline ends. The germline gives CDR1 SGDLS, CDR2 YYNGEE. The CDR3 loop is CASSVGTDTEAFF. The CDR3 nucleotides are TGTGCCAGCAGCGTAGGGACAGATACTGAAGCTTTCTTT.